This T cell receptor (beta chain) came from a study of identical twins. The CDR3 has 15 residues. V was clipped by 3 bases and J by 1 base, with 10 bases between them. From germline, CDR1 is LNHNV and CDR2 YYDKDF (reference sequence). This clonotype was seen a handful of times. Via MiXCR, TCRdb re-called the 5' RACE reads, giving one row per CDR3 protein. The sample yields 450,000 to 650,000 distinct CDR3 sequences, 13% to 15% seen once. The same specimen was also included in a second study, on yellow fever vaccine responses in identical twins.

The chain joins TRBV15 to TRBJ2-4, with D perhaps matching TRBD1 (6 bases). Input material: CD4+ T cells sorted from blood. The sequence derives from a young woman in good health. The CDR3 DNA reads TGTGCCACCAGCAGGACAGGAGCGGCCAAAAACATTCAGTACTTC. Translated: CATSRTGAAKNIQYF.